These 7 T cell receptor beta chains originate from one sample sequenced in a study of cytomegalovirus exposure and HLA in healthy donors. PCR employed 60 Vbeta and 13 Jbeta primers. TCRdb's table, derived via immunoSEQ multiplex PCR, lists solely in-frame clones and lacks some. The sample lists 90,000 or so clones, about four fifths occurring once. Input material: PBMCs. The receptors were sampled from a man aged 50-59 years in good health and CMV-seropositive.

V is TRBV10-1 and J is TRBJ2-7; 12 bases line up with TRBD2. Germline V gene sequence: CDR1 WNHNN, CDR2 SYGVQD (reference sequence). The trim removed 6 bases at V and 2 bases at J, leaving 14 bases unmatched. The CDR3 length is 18 residues. CDR3 nucleotides: TGCGCCAGCAGGGACAGGCCCCTTCGGACTAGCGGGACCTACGAGCAGTACTTC. It yields the protein CASRDRPLRTSGTYEQYF.

V usage is TRBV19 and J usage is TRBJ2-1, with 8 bases that match TRBD2. The V gene end was trimmed by 7 bases and the J gene end by 7 bases; junction bases not matched to a gene: 9. The CDR3 is made up of 14 amino acids. Germline CDR1 reads LNHDA; CDR2 reads SQIVND (reference sequence). This CDR3 is CASKRERESNEQFF. The CDR3 bases are TGTGCCAGTAAAAGGGAGCGGGAGTCTAATGAGCAGTTCTTC.

The gene calls are TRBV19 and TRBJ1-2, with D uncertain. Germline V CDR1 and CDR2: LNHDA, SQIVND (reference sequence). Trimming stripped 6 bases from V and 6 bases from J, with 11 bases between. This CDR3 is built from 12 residues. The chain's CDR3 is CASSLNRDGYTF. In DNA form, the CDR3 reads TGTGCCAGTAGCCTCAACAGAGATGGCTACACCTTC.

CDR3 nucleotides: TGTGCCAGCTCACCGGGGCCGGAGACCCAGTACTTC. Protein sequence: CASSPGPETQYF. The V and J genes are TRBV18 and TRBJ2-5; D is perhaps TRBD1 (5 bases). The CDR3 covers 12 residues. Per the germline V gene, CDR1 is KGHSH and CDR2 is LQKENI. Trimming took 3 bases from V and 5 from J, leaving 7 bases between them.

This rearrangement joins TRBV7-9 to TRBJ1-3, with unresolved D. V lost 0 bases and J 0 bases, leaving 12 bases between the germline ends. Germline CDR1 is SEHNR and CDR2 is FQNEAQ (reference sequence). This CDR3 is 17 amino acids long. CDR3 nucleotides: TGTGCCAGCAGCTTAGCGAGGGATGTCTACTCTGGAAACACCATATATTTT. This translates into CASSLARDVYSGNTIYF.

This clone turned up a few times. The chain carries TRBV7-2 and TRBJ1-1; TRBD1 matches 12 bases. J lost 5 bases, V lost 1 base, and 11 bases had no gene match. The CDR3 is made up of 18 amino acids. The germline V gene encodes CDR1 SGHTA and CDR2 FQGNSA. DNA for the CDR3: TGTGCCAGCAGCTTAGAGGGGACAGGGGGCAGCGTGCGAACTGAAGCTTTCTTT. It encodes CASSLEGTGGSVRTEAFF.

The V call is TRBV19, the J call TRBJ1-5, with 9 bases matching TRBD1. In germline, CDR1 is LNHDA, CDR2 SQIVND (reference sequence). This CDR3 contains 14 residues. V lost 4 bases to trimming and J lost 3 bases; unmatched junction nucleotides: 1. CDR3 nucleotide sequence: TGTGCCAGTAGTAGGGACAGGGACAATCAGCCCCAGCATTTT. This translates into CASSRDRDNQPQHF.